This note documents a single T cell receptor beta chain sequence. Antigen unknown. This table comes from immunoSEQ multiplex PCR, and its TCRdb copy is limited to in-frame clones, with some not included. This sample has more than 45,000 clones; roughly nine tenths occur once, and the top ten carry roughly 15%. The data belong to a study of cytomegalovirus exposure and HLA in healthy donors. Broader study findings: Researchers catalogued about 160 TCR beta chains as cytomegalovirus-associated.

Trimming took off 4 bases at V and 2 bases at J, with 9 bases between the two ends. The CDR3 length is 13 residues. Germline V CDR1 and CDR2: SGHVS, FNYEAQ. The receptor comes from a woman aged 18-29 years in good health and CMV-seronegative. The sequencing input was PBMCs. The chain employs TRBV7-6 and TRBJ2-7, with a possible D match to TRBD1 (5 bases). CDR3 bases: TGTGCCAGCAGCTCCCTGACAGCCTACGAGCAGTACTTC. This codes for CASSSLTAYEQYF.